Each of the 21 T cell receptor beta chains below was sequenced from the same sample in a study of a mutant IDH1 vaccine in newly diagnosed glioma. Time point reported: baseline, week 1 (first vaccination visit). Treatment defined: pre-vaccination baseline after standard-of-care therapy. Data came from immunoSEQ multiplex PCR; TCRdb stores just in-frame clones and leaves some out. Of tens of thousands of clones listed, roughly 85% are singletons. This sample comprised PBMCs, obtained from a glioma patient treated with radiotherapy, temozolomide or both. Receptors were obtained from a woman aged 50 to 60 with glioma.

CDR3 in amino acids: CASSVGGSDETQYF. The CDR3 DNA reads TGTGCCAGCAGCGTAGGGGGGTCCGATGAGACCCAGTACTTC. The V and J genes are TRBV9 and TRBJ2-5, with D perhaps TRBD1 or TRBD2 (5 bases each). The V gene lost 0 bases and the J gene lost 5 bases, with 11 bases spanning the gap. Germline V gene data show CDR1 as SGDLS and CDR2 as YYNGEE. CDR3 length: 14 residues. The complete variable domain, with remaining parts taken from reference TRBV9 and TRBJ2-5, reads DSGVTQTPKHLITATGQRVTLRCSPRSGDLSVYWYQQSLDQGLQFLIQYYNGEERAKGNILERFSAQQFPDLHSELNLSSLELGDSALYFCASSVGGSDETQYFGPGTRLLVL.

The chain employs TRBV10-3 and TRBJ1-4; D possibly corresponds to TRBD1 (5 bases). Trimming cost V 5 bases and J 0 bases, with 10 bases left between them. The germline CDR1 and CDR2 sequences are ENHRY and SYGVKD. This CDR3 contains 15 residues. CDR3 sequence (DNA): TGTGCCATCAGTCCGGGACCCTCAACTAATGAAAAACTGTTTTTT. It translates to CAISPGPSTNEKLFF.

The V and J genes are TRBV6-6 and TRBJ2-3; D is ambiguous. This CDR3 has 12 amino acids. Per germline, CDR1 MNHNY and CDR2 SVGAGI (reference sequence). Deletions cut 2 bases from V and 7 bases from J, with 7 bases between. CDR3 bases: TGTGCCAGCAGTTACCAAGCAAATACGCAGTATTTT. Translated, it gives CASSYQANTQYF.

The gene calls are TRBV9 and TRBJ2-3; no definite D call. The germline V and J ends were trimmed by 0 bases and 15 bases, with 14 bases remaining between them. Germline lookup yields CDR1 SGDLS and CDR2 YYNGEE. The CDR3 totals 12 residues. For the CDR3, the DNA is TGTGCCAGCAGCGTAGGTTCGGCACCCCACTATTTT. Translating gives CASSVGSAPHYF. The full variable domain, its missing parts supplied by reference TRBV9 and TRBJ2-3, is DSGVTQTPKHLITATGQRVTLRCSPRSGDLSVYWYQQSLDQGLQFLIQYYNGEERAKGNILERFSAQQFPDLHSELNLSSLELGDSALYFCASSVGSAPHYFGPGTRLTVL.

This chain connects TRBV21-1 to TRBJ2-7; TRBD2 is taken as the D call from the table, unchecked against the DNA. TRBV21-1 is deemed a pseudogene. This CDR3 comprises 13 residues. Written as DNA, the CDR3 is TGTGCCAGCAGCAAAGGGAGTTCCTACGAGCAGTACTTC. It encodes CASSKGSSYEQYF.

The genes are TRBV6-6 and TRBJ1-3; D might be TRBD1 (5 bases). CDR1 MNHNY and CDR2 SVGAGI come from the germline V gene (reference sequence). The CDR3 spans 14 residues. V lost 3 bases to trimming and J lost 4 bases, with 10 bases between them. The CDR3 coding sequence is TGTGCCAGCAGTTATGCAGGGAGCGGAAACACCATATATTTT. It translates to CASSYAGSGNTIYF.

The chain carries TRBV7-2 and TRBJ1-3; D is undetermined. The CDR3 has 15 residues. Trimming took off 5 bases at V and 4 bases at J, with 15 bases between the two ends. The germline gives CDR1 SGHTA, CDR2 FQGNSA. The CDR3 protein is CASSPDGVTGNTIYF. CDR3 DNA sequence: TGTGCCAGCAGCCCGGACGGGGTAACAGGAAACACCATATATTTT.

The V gene is TRBV6-1, the J gene TRBJ1-1; D might be TRBD1 (5 bases). V lost 6 bases and J 1 base, leaving 12 bases between the germline ends. The CDR3 is 14 residues long. Germline V gene sequence: CDR1 MNHNS, CDR2 SASEGT. CDR3 residues: CASSRGRTNTEAFF. The CDR3 nucleotides read TGTGCCAGCAGCCGGGGACGGACGAACACTGAAGCTTTCTTT.

The chain is built from TRBV6-5 and TRBJ2-7; TRBD2 might be the D (6 bases). Germline lookup yields CDR1 MNHEY and CDR2 SVGAGI. V dropped 0 bases and J dropped 6 bases, with 18 bases sitting between them. The CDR3 is 16 amino acids. Here the CDR3 DNA reads TGTGCCAGCAGTTACTCGACCCCCGAGCGGGCCAGCGAGCAGTACTTC. Its protein product is CASSYSTPERASEQYF.

The rearrangement uses TRBV12-5 and TRBJ2-7; either TRBD1 or TRBD2 may fit D (5 bases each). This CDR3 has 14 amino acids. V lost 3 bases to trimming and J lost 4 bases, with 13 bases between them. The V gene's germline CDR1 is LGHNT and CDR2 FRNRAP. The CDR3 DNA sequence: TGTGCTAGTGGTTTAGAAGAGGGGCCTTACGAGCAGTACTTC. Residues: CASGLEEGPYEQYF.

The chain carries TRBV18 and TRBJ2-1; 8 bases map to TRBD2. CDR1 is KGHSH and CDR2 is LQKENI in the germline V gene. This CDR3 contains 19 residues. Losses at the gene ends were 0 bases for V and 0 bases for J; bases not matched to a gene: 10. The CDR3 here is CASSPPVTSGGTSYNEQFF. In nucleotides, the CDR3 is TGTGCCAGCTCACCACCGGTTACCAGCGGGGGTACCTCCTACAATGAGCAGTTCTTC.

The genes are TRBV9 and TRBJ1-4; D is unresolved. Trimming removed 3 bases from V and 5 bases from J, with 5 bases in between. Germline loops: CDR1 SGDLS, CDR2 YYNGEE. The CDR3 runs 12 residues. The DNA for the CDR3 is TGTGCCAGCAGCGCGGGGAATGAAAAACTGTTTTTT. This codes for CASSAGNEKLFF. Together with reference TRBV9 and TRBJ1-4, the CDR3 gives the full variable domain: DSGVTQTPKHLITATGQRVTLRCSPRSGDLSVYWYQQSLDQGLQFLIQYYNGEERAKGNILERFSAQQFPDLHSELNLSSLELGDSALYFCASSAGNEKLFFGSGTQLSVL.

This sequence joins TRBV5-6 and TRBJ2-3, with D unresolved. Germline values: CDR1 SGHDT, CDR2 YYEEEE. The V end was cut by 0 bases, the J end by 9 bases, with 8 bases between. The CDR3 is 12 residues long. This chain's CDR3 is CASSLGSVTQYF. The DNA of the CDR3 is TGTGCCAGCAGCTTGGGGTCGGTCACGCAGTATTTT. The full variable domain, its missing parts supplied by reference TRBV5-6 and TRBJ2-3, is DAGVTQSPTHLIKTRGQQVTLRCSPKSGHDTVSWYQQALGQGPQFIFQYYEEEERQRGNFPDRFSGHQFPNYSSELNVNALLLGDSALYLCASSLGSVTQYFGPGTRLTVL.

V and J are TRBV28 and TRBJ2-7, with a tentative D call TRBD1 (5 bases). V gave up 1 base and J gave up 6 bases, with 16 bases separating them. Germline CDR1 and CDR2: MDHEN and SYDVKM. The CDR3 has 15 amino acids. The CDR3 DNA follows: TGTGCCAGCAGTTTATTAGGGCAGGGTGTGGGCGAGCAGTACTTC. The encoded protein is CASSLLGQGVGEQYF.

The chain combines TRBV27 with TRBJ2-5, with D possibly being TRBD1 (6 bases). V gave up 2 bases and J gave up 1 base, with 8 bases separating them. The CDR3 is 14 amino acids. Germline loops: CDR1 MNHEY, CDR2 SMNVEV (reference sequence). CDR3 sequence (DNA): TGTGCCAGCAGTTTAAAAGGGGGCCAAGAGACCCAGTACTTC. Encoded protein: CASSLKGGQETQYF.

This chain connects TRBV5-1 to TRBJ2-1; 9 bases agree with TRBD2. Germline loops: CDR1 SGHRS, CDR2 YFSETQ. V trimming: 4 bases; J trimming: 6 bases; junction bases outside the gene matches: 8. The CDR3 length is 15 residues. The CDR3 coding sequence is TGCGCCAGCAGCCCGGGGGGGCGGGGGGGCAATGAGCAGTTCTTC. Its protein product is CASSPGGRGGNEQFF.

The chain is built from TRBV7-9 and TRBJ1-4; 7 nucleotides align to TRBD1. This CDR3 spans 16 amino acids. The germline CDR1 and CDR2 sequences are SEHNR and FQNEAQ (reference sequence). The V segment lost 2 bases and the J segment 8 bases; nucleotides outside the gene matches: 11. The CDR3 loop is CASSLLDRDRTEKLFF. Written as DNA, the CDR3 is TGTGCCAGCAGCTTACTAGACAGGGATAGGACGGAAAAACTGTTTTTT. Looking up the rest from reference TRBV7-9 and TRBJ1-4 gives the full variable domain: DTGVSQNPRHKITKRGQNVTFRCDPISEHNRLYWYRQTLGQGPEFLTYFQNEAQLEKSRLLSDRFSAERPKGSFSTLEIQRTEQGDSAMYLCASSLLDRDRTEKLFFGSGTQLSVL.

This clone appeared a few times. This chain uses TRBV27 with TRBJ1-5; D is unclear. The germline V gene encodes CDR1 MNHEY and CDR2 SMNVEV (reference sequence). The V end lost 0 bases, the J end lost 7 bases, and 13 bases lay between the germline ends. There are 15 residues in the CDR3. For the CDR3, the DNA is TGTGCCAGCAGTTTATCTGTAGGTTTTGGCCAGCCCCAGCATTTT. Its translation: CASSLSVGFGQPQHF.

The chain couples TRBV4-1 to TRBJ1-3, with D perhaps TRBD1 (5 bases). This CDR3 spans 17 amino acids. The V end lost 2 bases, the J end lost 7 bases, and 21 bases lay between the germline ends. Germline CDR1 is MGHRA and CDR2 is YSYEKL. DNA of the CDR3: TGCGCCAGCAGCCAACCTTGGAGGACACCGGAGGGTAACACCATATATTTT. This codes for CASSQPWRTPEGNTIYF.

This rearrangement joins TRBV19 to TRBJ1-2, with D perhaps TRBD1 (5 bases). V was pared by 3 bases and J by 8 bases, with 22 bases between. Germline CDR1 and CDR2: LNHDA and SQIVND (reference sequence). The CDR3 covers 16 residues. The CDR3 sequence: CASSIRLGREGLGYTF. The CDR3 DNA follows: TGTGCCAGTAGTATCCGTCTCGGTAGGGAGGGACTAGGCTACACCTTC.

The chain combines TRBV29-1 with TRBJ1-5; D call uncertain. V lost 1 base to trimming and J lost 2 bases, with 9 bases between them. CDR1 is SQVTM and CDR2 is ANQGSEA in the germline V gene. CDR3 length: 14 amino acids. CDR3 nucleotides: TGCAGCGTTGAAGGTGGGAGTGGCAATCAGCCCCAGCATTTT. Protein sequence: CSVEGGSGNQPQHF.